This T cell receptor (beta chain) was sequenced during a study of CD8+ T cells in alopecia areata. Reverse transcribed after extraction, RNA yielded cDNA as the sequencing template. Using immunoSEQ multiplex PCR, the repertoire was profiled, and TCRdb retains in-frame clones only, with some absent. The sample shows more than 85,000 clones, 60% to 65% of them seen only once. Judged by abundance, this clone is medium-sized. Its antigen is undetermined. Germline-derived CDR1 and CDR2 are MNHEY and SMNVEV (reference sequence). The J segment lost 4 bases and the V segment lost 8 bases, leaving 6 bases of the junction unmatched. This CDR3 has 13 amino acids. Noted treatment: oral pan-JAK inhibitor, 5-10 mg twice daily. Using a FACSAria, the CD4+ and CD8+ T cells were sorted from the PBMCs. Notes on the study in general: Throughout tofacitinib, many expanded lesional clones continued to persist in scalp and blood. In scalp samples, resident alphabeta T cells of normal skin are also sequenced.

The sequence was obtained from a human donor with alopecia areata. Sequencing used CD8+ T cells sorted from blood, obtained at week 4, from a patient treated with tofacitinib. This sequence joins TRBV27 and TRBJ1-1; 8 nucleotides agree with TRBD1. CDR3: CASYRGDRTEAFF. CDR3 bases: TGTGCCAGCTACAGGGGGGATCGCACTGAAGCTTTCTTT.